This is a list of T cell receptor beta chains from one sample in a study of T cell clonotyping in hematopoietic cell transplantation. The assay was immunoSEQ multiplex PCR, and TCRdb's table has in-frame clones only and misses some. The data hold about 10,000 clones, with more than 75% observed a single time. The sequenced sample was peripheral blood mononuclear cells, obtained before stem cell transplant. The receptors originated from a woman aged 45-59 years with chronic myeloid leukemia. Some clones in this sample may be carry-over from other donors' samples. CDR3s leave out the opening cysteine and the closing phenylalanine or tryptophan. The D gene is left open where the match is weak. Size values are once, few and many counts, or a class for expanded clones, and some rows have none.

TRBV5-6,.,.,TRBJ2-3,ASSLEATDTQY
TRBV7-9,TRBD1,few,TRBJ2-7,ASTVGQGPHEQY
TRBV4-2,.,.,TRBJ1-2,ASSSGYGYT
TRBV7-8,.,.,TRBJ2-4,ASSLDQRGGTPFQY
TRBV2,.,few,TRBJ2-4,ASSEALQGLGNIQY
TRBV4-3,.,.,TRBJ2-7,ASSQDEGGTAYEQY
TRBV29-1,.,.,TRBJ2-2,SVKDSKRTGELF
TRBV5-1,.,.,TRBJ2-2,ASSLGGSNTGELF
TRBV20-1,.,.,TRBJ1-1,SASRDTEAF
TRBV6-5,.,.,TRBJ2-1,ASSYSFSDNEQF
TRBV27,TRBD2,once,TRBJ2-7,ASSGQREGYEQY
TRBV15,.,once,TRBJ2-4,ATSRDRGKNIQY
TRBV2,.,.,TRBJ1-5,ASKEQGGNQPQH
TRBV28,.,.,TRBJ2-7,ASSFFGPRSYEQY
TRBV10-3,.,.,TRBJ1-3,AIMVDSSGNTIY
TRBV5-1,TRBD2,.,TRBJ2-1,ASSLVTSGANEQF
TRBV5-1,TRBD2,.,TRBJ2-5,ASSVDGLASQETQY
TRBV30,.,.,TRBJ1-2,AFDNYEAPNYGYT
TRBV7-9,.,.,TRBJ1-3,ASSGHRASGNTIY
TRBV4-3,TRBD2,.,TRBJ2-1,ASSQDLASGEVLNEQF
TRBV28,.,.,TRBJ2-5,ASSLGGAGETQY
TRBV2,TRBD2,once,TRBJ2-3,ASSEIGLAGGDTQY
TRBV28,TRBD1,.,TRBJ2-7,ASSDRDRVSYEQY
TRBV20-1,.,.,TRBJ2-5,SARHLETQY
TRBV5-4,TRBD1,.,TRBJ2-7,ASSLGVDRVAIYEQY
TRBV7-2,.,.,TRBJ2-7,ASSLLSEQY
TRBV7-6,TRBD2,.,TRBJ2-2,ASSLVSGVGELF
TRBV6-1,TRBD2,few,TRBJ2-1,ASSESLAGYNEQF
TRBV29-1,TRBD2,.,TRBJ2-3,SVEVGSSGGTDTQY
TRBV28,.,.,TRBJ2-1,ASPPVGGATYNEQF
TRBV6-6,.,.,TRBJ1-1,ASSVTDGLNTEAF
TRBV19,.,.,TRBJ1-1,ASSIGRNTEAF
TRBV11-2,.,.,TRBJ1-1,ASSRAGRGEAF
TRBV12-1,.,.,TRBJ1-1,ASSTRDRGQNTEAF
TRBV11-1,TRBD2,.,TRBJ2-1,ASRGGLADNEQF
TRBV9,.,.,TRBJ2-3,ASSVDSGADTQY
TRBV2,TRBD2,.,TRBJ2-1,ASSGLAGEISF
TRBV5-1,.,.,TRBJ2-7,ASSWDGYYEQY
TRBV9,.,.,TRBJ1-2,ASSTQYGYT
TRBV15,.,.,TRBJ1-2,ATSRDLGIQGYT
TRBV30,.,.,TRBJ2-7,AWSWSPPYEQY
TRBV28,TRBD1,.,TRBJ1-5,ASSLVGGSNQPQH
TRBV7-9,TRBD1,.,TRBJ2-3,ASGPGTADTQY
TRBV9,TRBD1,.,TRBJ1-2,ASSAEPTGGYGYT
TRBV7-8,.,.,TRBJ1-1,ASSPAHTEAF
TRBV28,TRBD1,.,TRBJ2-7,ASSLTGSYEQY
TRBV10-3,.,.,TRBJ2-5,AISEGARSSSSETQY
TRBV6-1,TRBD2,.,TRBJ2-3,ASSVTRTSGLWTDTQY
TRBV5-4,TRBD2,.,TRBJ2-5,ASRLASGRAETQY
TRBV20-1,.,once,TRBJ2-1,SARRINEQF
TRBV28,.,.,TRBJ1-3,ASSLDGSSGNTIY
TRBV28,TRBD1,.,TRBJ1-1,ASSFRGRGRDTEAF
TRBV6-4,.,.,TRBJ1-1,ASSDSPEDTEAF
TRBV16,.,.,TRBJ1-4,ASSQSGTNEKLF
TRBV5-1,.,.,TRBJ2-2,ASSLGGANTGELF
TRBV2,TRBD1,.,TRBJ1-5,ASREGASPQH
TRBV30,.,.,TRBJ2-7,AWSVGNSYEQY
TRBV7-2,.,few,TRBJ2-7,ASSLDVYEQY
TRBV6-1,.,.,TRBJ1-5,ASSEAGNSNQPQH
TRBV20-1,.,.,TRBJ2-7,SARAPIEQY